This is a list of T cell receptor beta chains from one sample in a study of T cell responses to AZD1222 COVID-19 vaccine. Using immunoSEQ multiplex PCR, the repertoire was profiled, and TCRdb retains in-frame clones only, with some absent. The sample carries 150,000 or so clones, more than 85% recorded once. The sample was peripheral blood, taken on day 0 of MenACWY control vaccination. Receptors originate from an adult in good health. Both conserved end residues are part of each CDR3. D genes are given only for firm matches. Not all rows give a size; the values are once, few, many and, for expanded clones, a class.

J | D | size | V | CDR3 | DNA
TRBJ2-3 | TRBD1 | . | TRBV5-6 | CASSPVGTGHPDTQYF | TGTGCCAGCAGCCCGGTAGGGACAGGGCATCCCGATACGCAGTATTTT
TRBJ1-3 | . | . | TRBV6-6 | CASSYSKAGVGNTIYF | TGTGCCAGCAGTTACTCGAAGGCCGGGGTTGGAAACACCATATATTTT
TRBJ2-3 | . | once | TRBV5-1 | CASSPRPSGGTDTQYF | TGCGCCAGCAGCCCACGTCCTTCTGGAGGCACAGATACGCAGTATTTT
TRBJ2-7 | . | . | TRBV6-1 | CASSEARGYEQYF | TGTGCCAGCAGTGAAGCGCGGGGTTACGAGCAGTACTTC
TRBJ1-4 | TRBD1 | . | TRBV5-1 | CASSEGQGSTNEKLFF | TGCGCCAGCAGCGAGGGACAGGGATCCACTAATGAAAAACTGTTTTTT
TRBJ2-1 | . | . | TRBV5-1 | CASSQYTEQFF | TGCGCCAGCAGCCAATACACTGAGCAGTTCTTC
TRBJ2-2 | . | . | TRBV19 | CASSPGPPGTGELFF | TGTGCCAGTAGTCCGGGGCCCCCTGGCACCGGGGAGCTGTTTTTT
TRBJ1-2 | . | . | TRBV7-2 | CASSLAGPGDGYTF | TGTGCCAGCAGCTTAGCGGGTCCGGGGGACGGCTACACCTTC
TRBJ1-2 | . | few | TRBV25-1 | CASSSLDRAYGYTF | TGTGCCAGCAGTTCACTTGACCGAGCCTATGGCTACACCTTC
TRBJ1-5 | TRBD1 | . | TRBV5-6 | CASSHNRDRQYSNQPQHF | TGTGCCAGCAGCCATAACCGGGACAGGCAATATAGCAATCAGCCCCAGCATTTT
TRBJ1-6 | TRBD1 | . | TRBV7-2 | CASSPLNRGINSPLHF | TGTGCCAGCAGCCCTCTCAACAGGGGAATAAATTCACCCCTCCACTTT
TRBJ1-1 | TRBD1 | . | TRBV6-4 | CASSRDRGSEAFF | TGTGCCAGCAGCCGGGACAGGGGGTCTGAAGCTTTCTTT
TRBJ2-2 | . | few | TRBV5-1 | CASMVEASTGELFF | TGCGCCAGCATGGTTGAGGCTTCCACCGGGGAGCTGTTTTTT
TRBJ1-4 | . | . | TRBV4-2 | CASSLGDRGTEKLFF | TGTGCCAGCAGCCTTGGGGACCGAGGGACTGAAAAACTGTTTTTT
TRBJ2-7 | . | . | TRBV27 | CASRRRDGSYEQYF | TGTGCCAGCAGGAGGCGGGACGGATCCTACGAGCAGTACTTC
TRBJ2-7 | . | . | TRBV12-5 | CASGLVLGQGFPYEQYF | TGTGCTAGTGGTTTGGTACTCGGGCAGGGGTTCCCCTACGAGCAGTACTTC
TRBJ1-6 | TRBD1 | . | TRBV5-1 | CASSLEGQGIPLHF | TGCGCCAGCAGCTTGGAGGGACAGGGCATACCCCTCCACTTT
TRBJ1-5 | . | . | TRBV6-1 | CASSDGYSNQPQHF | TGTGCCAGCAGTGACGGTTATAGCAATCAGCCCCAGCATTTT
TRBJ1-4 | TRBD1 | . | TRBV6-4 | CASSKGANEKLFF | TGTGCCAGCAGTAAGGGGGCGAATGAAAAACTGTTTTTT
TRBJ2-7 | . | . | TRBV6-5 | CASSDSGPQYF | TGTGCCAGCAGTGACTCAGGGCCTCAGTACTTC
TRBJ1-2 | . | once | TRBV19 | CASSMDGRGNYGYTF | TGTGCCAGTAGTATGGACGGGAGGGGTAACTATGGCTACACCTTC
TRBJ2-5 | . | once | TRBV27 | CASRRKSPETQYF | TGTGCCAGCAGGCGCAAGTCCCCGGAGACCCAGTACTTC
TRBJ2-1 | . | . | TRBV20-1 | CSASGLTSFSYNEQFF | TGCAGTGCTAGTGGACTTACTAGTTTCTCCTACAATGAGCAGTTCTTC
TRBJ2-7 | . | . | TRBV5-1 | CASSLGQGIYEQYF | TGCGCCAGCAGCTTGGGGCAGGGGATCTACGAGCAGTACTTC
TRBJ1-1 | TRBD1 | . | TRBV28 | CASSAPGQRGSEAFF | TGTGCCAGCAGTGCACCGGGACAGAGGGGGAGTGAAGCTTTCTTT
TRBJ2-2 | . | once | TRBV15 | CATSRDVRAGELFF | TGTGCCACCAGCAGAGATGTGCGGGCCGGGGAGCTGTTTTTT
TRBJ2-5 | TRBD2 | . | TRBV5-6 | CASSLIGLAGGETQYF | TGTGCCAGCAGCTTGATCGGTCTAGCGGGAGGAGAGACCCAGTACTTC
TRBJ1-5 | TRBD1 | . | TRBV28 | CASSTDRSGNQPQHF | TGTGCCAGCAGCACGGACAGGTCTGGGAATCAGCCCCAGCATTTT
TRBJ1-2 | . | . | TRBV9 | CASSVTDALPYGYTF | TGTGCCAGCAGCGTCACTGACGCGTTACCCTATGGCTACACCTTC
TRBJ1-1 | . | . | TRBV29-1 | CSVEDFGREAFF | TGCAGCGTTGAAGATTTCGGCAGAGAAGCTTTCTTT
TRBJ2-7 | TRBD2 | . | TRBV24-1 | CATSDHDRAGSSYEQYF | TGTGCCACCAGTGATCACGATAGAGCGGGGAGCTCCTACGAGCAGTACTTC
TRBJ1-1 | TRBD1 | . | TRBV7-9 | CASSYRGEAFF | TGTGCCAGCAGCTACAGGGGTGAAGCTTTCTTT
TRBJ2-3 | . | . | TRBV4-1 | CASRRGDTGTDTQYF | TGCGCCAGCCGCCGGGGCGATACCGGCACAGATACGCAGTATTTT
TRBJ1-6 | TRBD1 | . | TRBV18 | CASSPVQTGGMDSPLHF | TGTGCCAGCTCACCCGTACAGACAGGGGGCATGGATTCACCCCTCCACTTT
TRBJ1-3 | . | . | TRBV9 | CASSVGQTSGNTIYF | TGTGCCAGCAGCGTAGGCCAGACCTCTGGAAACACCATATATTTT
TRBJ1-1 | . | . | TRBV5-6 | CASSLTHRVEAFF | TGTGCCAGCAGCTTGACGCACAGGGTTGAAGCTTTCTTT
TRBJ1-3 | . | . | TRBV6-1 | CASSDLGIGNTIYF | TGTGCCAGCAGTGATTTAGGGATTGGAAACACCATATATTTT
TRBJ2-5 | TRBD1 | . | TRBV7-8 | CASSHRDRVETQYF | TGTGCCAGCAGCCACCGGGACAGGGTAGAGACCCAGTACTTC
TRBJ2-2 | . | . | TRBV28 | CASSAPGLESGELFF | TGTGCCAGCAGTGCTCCGGGGCTAGAGTCCGGGGAGCTGTTTTTT
TRBJ1-1 | TRBD1 | . | TRBV5-1 | CASSWTGLGDTEAFF | TGCGCCAGCAGCTGGACAGGGTTGGGGGACACTGAAGCTTTCTTT
TRBJ1-1 | . | . | TRBV7-9 | CASSSGTHVNTEAFF | TGTGCCAGCAGCTCCGGGACACACGTTAACACTGAAGCTTTCTTT
TRBJ2-7 | TRBD2 | . | TRBV25-1 | CASSEGREVSEQYF | TGTGCCAGCAGTGAAGGGCGGGAGGTAAGCGAGCAGTACTTC
TRBJ2-1 | . | . | TRBV5-4 | CASSLERRANEQFF | TGTGCCAGCAGCTTGGAGAGAAGGGCCAATGAGCAGTTCTTC
TRBJ2-3 | TRBD2 | once | TRBV7-3 | CASSPLGRRRELPDTQYF | TGTGCCAGCAGCCCCCTTGGAAGGAGGCGGGAGCTACCAGATACGCAGTATTTT
TRBJ1-5 | . | . | TRBV28 | CASSTLTGIYSNQPQHF | TGTGCCAGCAGTACACTAACAGGGATTTATAGCAATCAGCCCCAGCATTTT
TRBJ2-2 | TRBD2 | . | TRBV9 | CASSVSAGGFTGELFF | TGTGCCAGCAGCGTCTCCGCGGGAGGATTTACCGGGGAGCTGTTTTTT
TRBJ1-1 | TRBD1 | . | TRBV18 | CASSPTGHMNTEAFF | TGTGCCAGCTCACCGACAGGGCATATGAACACTGAAGCTTTCTTT
TRBJ2-5 | TRBD2 | . | TRBV5-8 | CASRFRTSGRRLGETQYF | TGTGCCAGCAGATTTCGGACTAGCGGGAGGAGGTTGGGAGAGACCCAGTACTTC
TRBJ1-2 | . | . | TRBV5-1 | CASSFREASNYGYTF | TGCGCCAGCAGTTTCCGAGAGGCGTCGAACTATGGCTACACCTTC
TRBJ1-5 | . | . | TRBV14 | CASSQDVGGLWCLQPQHF | TGTGCCAGCAGTCAAGATGTAGGGGGGCTCTGGTGTTTACAGCCCCAGCATTTT
TRBJ2-1 | . | once | TRBV7-9 | CASSGSPGESSYNEQFF | TGTGCCAGCAGCGGTTCCCCAGGGGAGAGCTCCTACAATGAGCAGTTCTTC
TRBJ2-1 | . | . | TRBV28 | CASSGAGPLREQFF | TGTGCCAGCAGTGGGGCTGGACCACTTCGGGAGCAGTTCTTC
TRBJ2-1 | TRBD2 | . | TRBV5-8 | CASYSGIVQFF | TGTGCCAGCTATAGCGGGATCGTGCAGTTCTTC
TRBJ2-7 | . | . | TRBV7-9 | CASSLEYEQYF | TGTGCCAGCAGCTTAGAATACGAGCAGTACTTC